Listed below are T cell receptor beta chains from one sample, sequenced in a study of tumor-infiltrating lymphocytes in primary liver carcinoma. TCRdb passed the multiplex PCR reads through MiXCR, listing each CDR3 protein once. This sample has approximately 190,000 distinct CDR3 sequences, with around four fifths found just once. Sequencing used tumor tissue from primary liver carcinoma. The receptors stem from a man between 35 and 55 years old with primary liver carcinoma and hepatitis B virus infection. Both conserved end residues are part of each CDR3. The D gene is left open where the match is weak. Size is stated for part of the rows, as once, few or many counts, or as a class when the clone is expanded.

clone size: .; D gene: .; V gene: TRBV6-2/TRBV6-3; J gene: TRBJ2-7; CDR3 protein: CASKRLQEVYEQYF; CDR3 DNA: TGTGCCAGCAAAAGATTACAGGAAGTCTACGAGCAATACTTC
clone size: .; D gene: .; V gene: TRBV5-1; J gene: TRBJ1-2; CDR3 protein: CASSPCTVGDGYTF; CDR3 DNA: TGCGCCAGCAGCCCTTGTACAGTGGGCGATGGCTACACCTTC
clone size: .; D gene: .; V gene: TRBV30; J gene: TRBJ2-7; CDR3 protein: CSCARVTLEQYF; CDR3 DNA: TGTTCCTGTGCCAGGGTAACGTTGGAGCAGTACTTC
clone size: .; D gene: .; V gene: TRBV29-1; J gene: TRBJ2-5; CDR3 protein: CSLGTETQYF; CDR3 DNA: TGCAGCTTGGGTACAGAGACCCAGTACTTC
clone size: .; D gene: .; V gene: TRBV24-1; J gene: TRBJ1-5; CDR3 protein: CATSDPGPTPQHF; CDR3 DNA: TGTGCCACCAGTGATCCCGGCCCCACGCCCCAGCATTTT
clone size: few; D gene: TRBD2; V gene: TRBV2; J gene: TRBJ2-1; CDR3 protein: CASSGRAGSSNEQFF; CDR3 DNA: TGTGCCAGCAGTGGGAGAGCGGGATCGTCCAATGAGCAGTTCTTC
clone size: once; D gene: .; V gene: TRBV4-3; J gene: TRBJ2-7; CDR3 protein: CTSSQSWGFYEQYF; CDR3 DNA: TGCACCAGTAGCCAAAGTTGGGGGTTCTACGAGCAGTACTTC
clone size: .; D gene: .; V gene: TRBV6-2/TRBV6-3; J gene: TRBJ2-4; CDR3 protein: CASSYVGWKSIHYF; CDR3 DNA: TGTGCCAGCAGTTACGTTGGGTGGAAAAGCATTCACTACTTC
clone size: once; D gene: TRBD1; V gene: TRBV6-5; J gene: TRBJ1-1; CDR3 protein: CTSSYRGTGTEAFF; CDR3 DNA: TGTACCAGTAGTTACAGGGGGACAGGCACTGAAGCTTTCTTT
clone size: .; D gene: .; V gene: TRBV4-2; J gene: TRBJ2-3; CDR3 protein: CASSQHLRLDTRYF; CDR3 DNA: TGTGCCAGCAGCCAACATTTAAGGCTGGATACGCGGTATTTT
clone size: .; D gene: .; V gene: TRBV11-1; J gene: TRBJ2-4; CDR3 protein: CASSFPWTRGTKKIEYF; CDR3 DNA: TGTGCCAGCAGCTTTCCCTGGACTAGGGGGACCAAAAAGATTGAGTACTTC
clone size: .; D gene: .; V gene: TRBV4-2; J gene: TRBJ1-2; CDR3 protein: CTSNQGAGALLYGYTF; CDR3 DNA: TGTACCAGCAACCAAGGTGCCGGCGCCCTTCTCTATGGCTACACCTTC
clone size: few; D gene: TRBD2; V gene: TRBV10-2; J gene: TRBJ2-7; CDR3 protein: CASSELAGGPGRSYEQYF; CDR3 DNA: TGTGCCAGCAGTGAGTTGGCGGGAGGCCCTGGCAGGTCCTACGAGCAGTACTTC
clone size: .; D gene: TRBD2; V gene: TRBV5-4; J gene: TRBJ2-2; CDR3 protein: CASSLTSANTGELLF; CDR3 DNA: TGTGCCAGCAGCTTGACTAGCGCGAACACCGGTGAGCTGTTATTT
clone size: many; D gene: .; V gene: TRBV12-3/TRBV12-4; J gene: TRBJ1-6; CDR3 protein: CASSLGYHSPLHF; CDR3 DNA: TGTGCCAGCAGTTTGGGGTATCACTCACCCCTCCACTTT
clone size: .; D gene: TRBD1; V gene: TRBV29-1; J gene: TRBJ1-1; CDR3 protein: CSGTGGCGMNTEVFF; CDR3 DNA: TGCAGCGGTACAGGGGGCTGTGGGATGAACACTGAAGTTTTCTTT
clone size: .; D gene: .; V gene: TRBV11-2; J gene: TRBJ1-6; CDR3 protein: CASNHDVPPLHF; CDR3 DNA: TGTGCCAGCAACCACGATGTTCCACCCCTCCACTTT
clone size: .; D gene: .; V gene: TRBV6-1; J gene: TRBJ1-1; CDR3 protein: CDRSGWDTEAYF; CDR3 DNA: TGTGACAGGAGTGGGTGGGACACTGAAGCTTACTTT
clone size: .; D gene: .; V gene: TRBV5-6; J gene: TRBJ2-7; CDR3 protein: CASSSRCEQYF; CDR3 DNA: TGTGCCAGCAGCAGCAGATGCGAGCAGTACTTC
clone size: .; D gene: TRBD2; V gene: TRBV4-2; J gene: TRBJ2-5; CDR3 protein: CASSRGLCSGRALETQYF; CDR3 DNA: TGTGCTAGCAGCCGAGGCCTCTGCAGCGGGAGGGCCTTGGAGACGCAGTACTTC
clone size: .; D gene: TRBD2; V gene: TRBV5-1; J gene: TRBJ2-5; CDR3 protein: CANRSGRLQETQYF; CDR3 DNA: TGCGCCAATAGGAGCGGGAGGCTTCAAGAGACCCAGTACTTC
clone size: .; D gene: .; V gene: TRBV11-2; J gene: TRBJ2-5; CDR3 protein: CVSSLECVAQYF; CDR3 DNA: TGTGTCAGTAGTCTTGAGTGTGTGGCCCAGTATTTC
clone size: .; D gene: .; V gene: TRBV11-2; J gene: TRBJ2-7; CDR3 protein: CAMTKGVEQYF; CDR3 DNA: TGTGCCATGACAAAAGGGGTTGAGCAATACTTC
clone size: .; D gene: .; V gene: TRBV5-5; J gene: TRBJ2-2; CDR3 protein: CASSGDSVYTGELFF; CDR3 DNA: TGTGCCAGCAGTGGGGATAGCGTCTACACCGGGGAGCTGTTTTTT
clone size: .; D gene: .; V gene: TRBV29-1; J gene: TRBJ2-4; CDR3 protein: CSIRDTLAKSVQYF; CDR3 DNA: TGCAGCATCCGGGACACCCTAGCCAAAAGCGTTCAGTACTTC
clone size: .; D gene: TRBD2; V gene: TRBV5-4; J gene: TRBJ2-2; CDR3 protein: CANSLVSGSNTGELFF; CDR3 DNA: TGTGCCAACAGCTTGGTGAGCGGGAGCAACACCGGGGAGTTGTTTTTT
clone size: .; D gene: TRBD1; V gene: TRBV10-3; J gene: TRBJ1-5; CDR3 protein: CATSGTDHAPQHF; CDR3 DNA: TGTGCCACGAGCGGGACAGATCATGCGCCCCAGCATTTT
clone size: .; D gene: TRBD1; V gene: TRBV11-3; J gene: TRBJ2-1; CDR3 protein: CTSSLGDSNNEQFF; CDR3 DNA: TGTACCAGCAGCTTAGGGGACAGCAATAATGAGCAGTTCTTC
clone size: .; D gene: .; V gene: TRBV29-1; J gene: TRBJ1-1; CDR3 protein: CSAIGEGIEAFF; CDR3 DNA: TGCAGCGCCATCGGAGAAGGGATTGAAGCTTTCTTT
clone size: .; D gene: TRBD1; V gene: TRBV29-1; J gene: TRBJ2-2; CDR3 protein: CSVPSPGGANSGELFF; CDR3 DNA: TGCAGCGTTCCTAGTCCAGGGGGCGCGAACAGCGGGGAGCTGTTTTTT
clone size: .; D gene: .; V gene: TRBV4-3; J gene: TRBJ2-1; CDR3 protein: CTSSPRTPGTSYNEQFF; CDR3 DNA: TGCACCAGCAGCCCTAGGACCCCAGGGACTTCCTACAATGAGCAGTTCTTC
clone size: .; D gene: TRBD1; V gene: TRBV7-9; J gene: TRBJ1-1; CDR3 protein: CTSSSGQGTEAFF; CDR3 DNA: TGTACCAGCAGCTCGGGACAGGGTACTGAAGCCTTCTTT
clone size: .; D gene: TRBD2; V gene: TRBV11-1; J gene: TRBJ2-1; CDR3 protein: CASNLRLAGALHFF; CDR3 DNA: TGTGCCAGCAACCTGAGACTAGCGGGAGCGCTGCACTTCTTC
clone size: .; D gene: TRBD1; V gene: TRBV6-5; J gene: TRBJ2-3; CDR3 protein: CVSSSETPGQGGDTQFF; CDR3 DNA: TGTGTCAGTAGTTCCGAGACGCCGGGACAGGGGGGAGATACGCAGTTTTTT
clone size: once; D gene: .; V gene: TRBV7-9; J gene: TRBJ2-1; CDR3 protein: CASNQSLMNEQFF; CDR3 DNA: TGTGCCAGCAACCAATCTCTGATGAATGAGCAGTTCTTC
clone size: .; D gene: TRBD2; V gene: TRBV6-5; J gene: TRBJ2-3; CDR3 protein: CSSNPGLAGTDTQYF; CDR3 DNA: TGTTCCAGCAACCCAGGACTAGCGGGAACTGACACGCAGTATTTT
clone size: .; D gene: .; V gene: TRBV13; J gene: TRBJ2-7; CDR3 protein: CASSISGTTSHEQYF; CDR3 DNA: TGTGCCAGCAGCATCTCCGGAACTACCAGCCACGAGCAGTATTTC
clone size: .; D gene: TRBD1; V gene: TRBV14; J gene: TRBJ2-1; CDR3 protein: CVSSPDRGQFYNVQFF; CDR3 DNA: TGTGTCAGCAGCCCGGACAGGGGTCAGTTTTACAATGTGCAGTTCTTC
clone size: .; D gene: .; V gene: TRBV12-3/TRBV12-4; J gene: TRBJ1-5; CDR3 protein: CPSSSTRDQPQQF; CDR3 DNA: TGTCCCAGTAGTTCAACTCGGGATCAGCCCCAGCAGTTT
clone size: once; D gene: .; V gene: TRBV29-1; J gene: TRBJ2-2; CDR3 protein: CSVVLVEAFTRELFF; CDR3 DNA: TGCAGCGTTGTTCTAGTGGAAGCCTTCACCAGGGAGCTGTTTTTT
clone size: .; D gene: .; V gene: TRBV12-3/TRBV12-4; J gene: TRBJ2-7; CDR3 protein: CASTQSLEQYF; CDR3 DNA: TGTGCCAGCACTCAGTCGCTGGAGCAGTACTTC
clone size: .; D gene: .; V gene: TRBV6-5; J gene: TRBJ2-1; CDR3 protein: CASTLTSRSVQFF; CDR3 DNA: TGTGCCAGTACCCTCACTAGCAGGTCTGTCCAGTTCTTC
clone size: many; D gene: .; V gene: TRBV7-9; J gene: TRBJ2-1; CDR3 protein: CASSFRAGPRSYNEQFF; CDR3 DNA: TGTGCCAGCAGCTTCAGGGCGGGTCCCCGTAGTTACAATGAGCAGTTCTTC
clone size: .; D gene: TRBD1; V gene: TRBV6-5; J gene: TRBJ1-3; CDR3 protein: CASSFGQGRVRNTIYF; CDR3 DNA: TGTGCCAGCAGCTTCGGACAGGGAAGAGTGCGAAACACCATATATTTT
clone size: many; D gene: TRBD2; V gene: TRBV5-6; J gene: TRBJ2-5; CDR3 protein: CASSLDAGGGETQYF; CDR3 DNA: TGTGCCAGCAGCTTGGACGCGGGAGGAGGAGAGACCCAGTACTTC
clone size: .; D gene: .; V gene: TRBV29-1; J gene: TRBJ1-1; CDR3 protein: CGVGPGWGMRTEAFF; CDR3 DNA: TGCGGCGTAGGTCCGGGGTGGGGGATGAGGACTGAAGCTTTCTTT
clone size: .; D gene: TRBD1; V gene: TRBV11-3; J gene: TRBJ2-7; CDR3 protein: CASSVGQYYEQYF; CDR3 DNA: TGTGCCAGTAGCGTGGGACAGTACTACGAGCAATACTTC
clone size: .; D gene: .; V gene: TRBV11-2; J gene: TRBJ1-1; CDR3 protein: CARNSGLNTEAFF; CDR3 DNA: TGTGCCAGGAACTCAGGCCTGAACACTGAAGCTTTCTTT